These T cell receptor beta chains were read from a single sample in a study of cytomegalovirus exposure and HLA in healthy donors. The protocol was immunoSEQ multiplex PCR, while the TCRdb copy is restricted to in-frame clones and leaves out a portion. In the table there are approximately 110,000 clones, over 70% of which are singletons. Specimen: PBMCs. The receptors stem from a male donor in good health and CMV-seronegative. Both conserved end residues are part of each CDR3. D genes are given only for firm matches. Expanded clones get a size class; other rows say once, few or many, or leave the size out.

>TRBV12-5|TRBJ2-2|.|.
CASAWGQANTGELFF
TGTGCTAGTGCCTGGGGGCAAGCGAACACCGGGGAGCTGTTTTTT
>TRBV7-2|TRBJ1-4|.|.
CASSLSRGIGEKLFF
TGTGCCAGCAGCTTATCACGGGGGATCGGTGAAAAACTGTTTTTT
>TRBV11-3|TRBJ2-1|TRBD2|.
CASSLGRERDGYNEQFF
TGTGCCAGCAGCTTAGGGCGGGAGCGGGATGGGTACAATGAGCAGTTCTTC
>TRBV2|TRBJ2-7|.|once
CASFSGEGGEQYF
TGTGCCAGCTTTTCCGGGGAAGGAGGCGAGCAGTACTTC
>TRBV28|TRBJ2-7|TRBD2|few
CASSSGTSGSFTYEQYF
TGTGCCAGCAGTTCCGGGACTAGCGGGTCCTTTACCTACGAGCAGTACTTC
>TRBV6-1|TRBJ2-2|TRBD2|few
CASGTSLTGELFF
TGTGCCAGCGGGACTAGTCTTACCGGGGAGCTGTTTTTT
>TRBV7-2|TRBJ2-7|TRBD2|.
CASSRAGIYEQYF
TGTGCCAGCAGCCGAGCGGGGATATACGAGCAGTACTTC
>TRBV7-2|TRBJ1-1|.|.
CASSYGVGTEAFF
TGTGCCAGCAGCTACGGGGTTGGCACTGAAGCTTTCTTT
>TRBV19|TRBJ2-3|.|.
CASSIGRRDGTDTQYF
TGTGCCAGTAGTATAGGGAGGCGGGACGGCACAGATACGCAGTATTTT
>TRBV7-2|TRBJ1-4|.|.
CASSLNQPRGEKLFF
TGTGCCAGCAGCTTGAACCAGCCGCGGGGTGAAAAACTGTTTTTT
>TRBV5-1|TRBJ2-7|.|.
CASSTDRYEQYF
TGCGCCAGCAGCACGGACAGATACGAGCAGTACTTC
>TRBV9|TRBJ2-1|TRBD1|.
CASSAPHRGISDEQFF
TGTGCCAGCAGCGCCCCCCACAGGGGGATATCGGATGAGCAGTTCTTC
>TRBV15|TRBJ2-2|.|.
CATSRAGSLNTGELFF
TGTGCCACCAGCCGCGCAGGGTCCTTGAACACCGGGGAGCTGTTTTTT
>TRBV27|TRBJ1-2|.|.
CASSLESPGLAGYGYTF
TGTGCCAGCAGTTTGGAATCGCCAGGCCTCGCAGGCTATGGCTACACCTTC
>TRBV6-5|TRBJ2-5|.|.
CASSSGQGGEQYF
TGTGCCAGCAGTTCCGGGCAAGGGGGGGAGCAGTACTTC
>TRBV10-3|TRBJ2-7|TRBD1|.
CAISESSRPGQGNEQYF
TGTGCCATCAGTGAGTCATCTCGGCCGGGACAGGGTAACGAGCAGTACTTC
>TRBV6-1|TRBJ2-1|.|.
CASSEATRGSYNEQFF
TGTGCCAGCAGTGAAGCAACACGGGGCTCCTACAATGAGCAGTTCTTC
>TRBV30|TRBJ1-1|TRBD1|.
CAWGQGVTEAFF
TGTGCCTGGGGACAGGGGGTCACTGAAGCTTTCTTT
>TRBV14|TRBJ2-7|.|.
CASSQAPFGPVPYEQYF
TGTGCCAGCAGCCAAGCTCCTTTCGGTCCGGTCCCCTACGAGCAGTACTTC
>TRBV6-1|TRBJ1-4|.|few
CASSEGPEWKKLFF
TGTGCCAGCAGTGAAGGGCCGGAGTGGAAAAAACTGTTTTTT
>TRBV5-1|TRBJ1-5|.|.
CASSEGADQPQHF
TGCGCCAGCAGCGAGGGCGCGGATCAGCCCCAGCATTTT
>TRBV9|TRBJ2-2|.|once
CASSPPPGGLNTGELFF
TGTGCCAGCAGCCCCCCCCCGGGCGGGTTGAACACCGGGGAGCTGTTTTTT
>TRBV2|TRBJ2-7|TRBD2|.
CASMGLAGSNEQYF
TGTGCCAGCATGGGACTAGCGGGAAGCAACGAGCAGTACTTC
>TRBV4-1|TRBJ2-2|.|.
CASSQDGRDIGELFF
TGCGCCAGCAGCCAAGATGGCAGGGATATCGGGGAGCTGTTTTTT
>TRBV4-1|TRBJ1-2|.|.
CASSGNILYGYTF
TGCGCCAGCAGCGGCAACATCCTCTATGGCTACACCTTC
>TRBV11-2|TRBJ2-1|TRBD2|.
CASSARLADNEQFF
TGTGCCAGCAGCGCACGACTAGCGGACAATGAGCAGTTCTTC
>TRBV11-3|TRBJ1-4|.|.
CASSSLNTRKLFF
TGTGCCAGCAGCTCCCTTAATACGAGAAAACTGTTTTTT
>TRBV11-3|TRBJ2-1|.|.
CASSRSGPEQFF
TGTGCCAGCAGCCGAAGCGGGCCAGAGCAGTTCTTC
>TRBV2|TRBJ2-7|.|.
CASSLGLMDREQYF
TGTGCCAGCAGCCTGGGACTTATGGACCGCGAGCAGTACTTC